This T cell receptor (beta chain) is drawn from a study of cytomegalovirus exposure and HLA in healthy donors. Points on this clone: Its antigen is undetermined.

The CDR3 loop spans 15 amino acids. V was pared by 1 base and J by 6 bases, with 12 bases between. Germline V gene sequence: CDR1 LNHNV, CDR2 YYDKDF (reference sequence). The PCR employed 60 Vbeta primers together with 13 Jbeta primers. Assay: immunoSEQ multiplex PCR; the TCRdb copy retains only in-frame clones and omits some. The table includes 90,000 to 130,000 clones, roughly 69% detected once. Findings and caveats of the study: The study designated some 180 TCR beta chains cytomegalovirus-associated. Reported findings show TCR beta sequences accurately forecast HLA-A and HLA-B alleles in most subjects. Roughly even sequencing depth across donors was the assumption behind the presence/absence analyses.

Sequences were obtained from PBMCs. The sequence was obtained from a woman in her twenties or thirties in good health and CMV-seronegative. The rearrangement joins TRBV15 to TRBJ2-2, with TRBD2 as a possible D gene (6 bases). The CDR3 is CATSRGRGGAGELFF. CDR3 nucleotides: TGTGCCACCAGCAGAGGACGGGGCGGGGCCGGGGAGCTGTTTTTT. The full variable domain, with the rest looked up from reference TRBV15 and TRBJ2-2, is DAMVIQNPRYQVTQFGKPVTLSCSQTLNHNVMYWYQQKSSQAPKLLFHYYDKDFNNEADTPDNFQSRRPNTSFCFLDIRSPGLGDTAMYLCATSRGRGGAGELFFGEGSRLTVL.